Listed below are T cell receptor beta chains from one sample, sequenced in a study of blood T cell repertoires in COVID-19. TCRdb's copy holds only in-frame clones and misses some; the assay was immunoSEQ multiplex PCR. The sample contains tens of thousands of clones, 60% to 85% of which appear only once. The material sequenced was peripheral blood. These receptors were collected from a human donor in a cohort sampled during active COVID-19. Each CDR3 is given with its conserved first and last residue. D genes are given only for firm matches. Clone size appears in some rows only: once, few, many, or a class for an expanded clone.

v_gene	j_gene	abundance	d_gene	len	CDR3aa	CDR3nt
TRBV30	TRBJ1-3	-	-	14	CAWSVGTPKDTIYF	TGTGCCTGGAGTGTAGGGACACCCAAGGACACCATATATTTT
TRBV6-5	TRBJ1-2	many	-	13	CASSFHRVHGYTF	TGTGCCAGCAGTTTCCACAGGGTGCATGGCTACACCTTC
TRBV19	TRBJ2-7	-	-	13	CASSISGAYEQYF	TGTGCCAGTAGTATAAGCGGTGCCTACGAGCAGTACTTC
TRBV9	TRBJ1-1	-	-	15	CASSVTTVMNTEAFF	TGTGCCAGCAGCGTTACGACAGTCATGAACACTGAAGCTTTCTTT
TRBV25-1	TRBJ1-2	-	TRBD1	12	CASSMTGVGYTF	TGTGCCAGCAGCATGACAGGGGTTGGCTACACCTTC
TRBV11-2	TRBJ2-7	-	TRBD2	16	CASSAAGLAASGEQYF	TGTGCCAGCAGCGCAGCTGGACTAGCGGCCTCGGGGGAGCAGTACTTC
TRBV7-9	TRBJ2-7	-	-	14	CASSGDRSLGEQYF	TGTGCCAGCAGCGGAGACAGGTCCCTAGGGGAGCAGTACTTC
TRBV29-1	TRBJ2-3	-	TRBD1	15	CSVEVLQGKGDTQYF	TGCAGCGTTGAAGTCCTACAGGGGAAGGGAGATACGCAGTATTTT
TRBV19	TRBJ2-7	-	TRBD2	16	CASSIGSGTTVYEQYF	TGTGCCAGTAGTATAGGTTCGGGGACTACAGTCTACGAGCAGTACTTC
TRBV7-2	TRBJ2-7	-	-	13	CASSPDSSYEQYF	TGTGCCAGCAGCCCGGACAGCTCCTACGAGCAGTACTTC
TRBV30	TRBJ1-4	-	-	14	CAWSANARGEKLFF	TGTGCCTGGAGTGCAAACGCTCGAGGGGAAAAACTGTTTTTT
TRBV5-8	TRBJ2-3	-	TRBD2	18	CASSLGNSGGAVGHTQYF	TGTGCCAGCAGCTTGGGGAATAGCGGGGGGGCCGTCGGTCATACGCAGTATTTT
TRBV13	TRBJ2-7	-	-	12	CASSPQGYEQYF	TGTGCCAGCAGCCCACAGGGTTACGAGCAGTACTTC
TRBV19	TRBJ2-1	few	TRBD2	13	CATGTSAYNEQFF	TGTGCCACTGGGACTAGCGCATACAATGAGCAGTTCTTC
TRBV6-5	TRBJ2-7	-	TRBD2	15	CASSPPSGGSYEQYF	TGTGCCAGCAGTCCACCTAGCGGGGGTTCCTACGAGCAGTACTTC